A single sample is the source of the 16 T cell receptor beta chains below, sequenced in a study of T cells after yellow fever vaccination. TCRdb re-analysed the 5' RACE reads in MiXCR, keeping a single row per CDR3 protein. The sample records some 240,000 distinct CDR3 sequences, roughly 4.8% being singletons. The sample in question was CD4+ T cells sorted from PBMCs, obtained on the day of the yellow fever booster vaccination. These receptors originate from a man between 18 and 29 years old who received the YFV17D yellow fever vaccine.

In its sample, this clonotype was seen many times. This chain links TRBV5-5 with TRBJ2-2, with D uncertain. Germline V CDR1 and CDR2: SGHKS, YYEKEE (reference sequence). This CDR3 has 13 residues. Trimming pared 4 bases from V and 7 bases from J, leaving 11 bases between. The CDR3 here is CASSLEWGGELFF. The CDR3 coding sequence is TGTGCCAGCAGCCTGGAGTGGGGCGGGGAGCTGTTTTTT.

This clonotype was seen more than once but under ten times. The CDR3 sequence: CASSPRRGNQPQHF. CDR3 bases: TGTGCCAGCTCACCTCGAAGGGGCAATCAGCCCCAGCATTTT. The J gene is TRBJ1-5, the V gene TRBV18; D is uncertain. Germline CDR1 reads KGHSH; CDR2 reads LQKENI. Between the trimmed V and J ends, which lost 3 bases and 2 bases, there was a span of 8 bases. This CDR3 has 14 residues.

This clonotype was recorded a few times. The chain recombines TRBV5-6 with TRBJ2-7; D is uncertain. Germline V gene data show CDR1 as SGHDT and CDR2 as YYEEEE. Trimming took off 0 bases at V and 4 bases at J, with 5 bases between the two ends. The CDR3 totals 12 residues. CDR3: CASSLARYEQYF. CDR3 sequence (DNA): TGTGCCAGCAGCTTGGCCAGGTACGAGCAGTACTTC.

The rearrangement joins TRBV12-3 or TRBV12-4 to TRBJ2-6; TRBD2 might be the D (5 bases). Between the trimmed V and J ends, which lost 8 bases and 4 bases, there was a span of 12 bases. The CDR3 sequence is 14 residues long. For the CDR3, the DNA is TGTGCCAGCGGATGGAGGAGAGGGGCCAACGTCCTGACTTTC. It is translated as CASGWRRGANVLTF.

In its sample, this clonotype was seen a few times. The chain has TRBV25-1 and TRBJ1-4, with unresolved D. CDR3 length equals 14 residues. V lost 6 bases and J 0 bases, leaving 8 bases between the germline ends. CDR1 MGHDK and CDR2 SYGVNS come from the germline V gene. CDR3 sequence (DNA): TGTGCCAGCAGGATTGGTGCAACTAATGAAAAACTGTTTTTT. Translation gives CASRIGATNEKLFF.

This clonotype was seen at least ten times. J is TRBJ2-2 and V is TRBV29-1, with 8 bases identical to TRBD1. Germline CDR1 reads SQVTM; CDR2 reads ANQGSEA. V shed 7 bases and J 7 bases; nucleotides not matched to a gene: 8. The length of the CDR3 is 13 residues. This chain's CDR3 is CSAGRGQGGELFF. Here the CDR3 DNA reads TGCAGCGCTGGCAGGGGGCAGGGCGGGGAGCTGTTTTTT.

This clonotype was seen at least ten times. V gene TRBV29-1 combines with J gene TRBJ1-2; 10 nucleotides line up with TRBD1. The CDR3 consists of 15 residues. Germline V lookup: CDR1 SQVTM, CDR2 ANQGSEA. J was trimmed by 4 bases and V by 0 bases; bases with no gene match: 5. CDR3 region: CSVEEDRGFGYGYTF. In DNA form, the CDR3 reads TGCAGCGTTGAAGAGGACAGGGGGTTTGGCTATGGCTACACCTTC.

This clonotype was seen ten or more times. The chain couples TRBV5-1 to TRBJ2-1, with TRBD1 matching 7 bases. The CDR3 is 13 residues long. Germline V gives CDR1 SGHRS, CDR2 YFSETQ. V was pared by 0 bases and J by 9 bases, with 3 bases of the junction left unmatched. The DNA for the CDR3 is TGCGCCAGCAGCTTGGAAGGGACAGTTGAGCAGTTCTTC. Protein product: CASSLEGTVEQFF. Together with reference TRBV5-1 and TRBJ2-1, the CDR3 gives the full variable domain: KAGVTQTPRYLIKTRGQQVTLSCSPISGHRSVSWYQQTPGQGLQFLFEYFSETQRNKGNFPGRFSGRQFSNSRSEMNVSTLELGDSALYLCASSLEGTVEQFFGPGTRLTVL.

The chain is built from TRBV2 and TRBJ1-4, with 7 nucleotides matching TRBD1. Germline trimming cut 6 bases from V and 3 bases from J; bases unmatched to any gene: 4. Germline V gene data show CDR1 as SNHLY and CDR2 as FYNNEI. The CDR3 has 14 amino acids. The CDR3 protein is CASSGQAANEKLFF. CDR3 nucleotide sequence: TGTGCCAGCAGCGGACAGGCGGCTAATGAAAAACTGTTTTTT. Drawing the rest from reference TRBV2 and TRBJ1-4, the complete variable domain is EPEVTQTPSHQVTQMGQEVILRCVPISNHLYFYWYRQILGQKVEFLVSFYNNEISEKSEIFDDQFSVERPDGSNFTLKIRSTKLEDSAMYFCASSGQAANEKLFFGSGTQLSVL.

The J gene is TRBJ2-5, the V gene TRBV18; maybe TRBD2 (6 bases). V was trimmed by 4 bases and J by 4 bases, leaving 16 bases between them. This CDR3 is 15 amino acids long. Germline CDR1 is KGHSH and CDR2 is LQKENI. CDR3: CASSRFTEGGETQYF. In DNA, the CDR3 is TGTGCCAGCTCACGATTCACAGAGGGAGGAGAGACCCAGTACTTC.

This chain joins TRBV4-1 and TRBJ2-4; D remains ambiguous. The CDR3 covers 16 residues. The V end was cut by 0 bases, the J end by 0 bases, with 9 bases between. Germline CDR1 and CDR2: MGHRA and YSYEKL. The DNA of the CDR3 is TGCGCCAGCAGCCAAGATGCGGAGTTAGCCAAAAACATTCAGTACTTC. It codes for CASSQDAELAKNIQYF.

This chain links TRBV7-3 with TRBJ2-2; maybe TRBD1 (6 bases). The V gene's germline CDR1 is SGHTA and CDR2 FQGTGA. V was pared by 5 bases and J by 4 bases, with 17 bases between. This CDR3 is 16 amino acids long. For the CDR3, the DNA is TGTGCCAGCAGCCAAGGGGGTCCAGGGCCCACCGGGGAGCTGTTTTTT. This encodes CASSQGGPGPTGELFF.

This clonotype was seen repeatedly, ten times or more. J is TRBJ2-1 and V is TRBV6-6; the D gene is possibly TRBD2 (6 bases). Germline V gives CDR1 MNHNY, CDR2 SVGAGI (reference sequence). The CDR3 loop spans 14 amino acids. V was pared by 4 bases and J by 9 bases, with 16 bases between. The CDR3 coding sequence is TGTGCCAGCAGTTTCCCTGCTTCCGGGGGTGAGCAGTTCTTC. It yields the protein CASSFPASGGEQFF.

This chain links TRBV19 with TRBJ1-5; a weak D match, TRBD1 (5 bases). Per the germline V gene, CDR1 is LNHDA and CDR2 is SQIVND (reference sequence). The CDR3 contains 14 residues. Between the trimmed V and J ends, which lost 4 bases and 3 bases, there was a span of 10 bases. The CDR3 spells CASSTGTFNQPQHF. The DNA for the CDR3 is TGTGCCAGTAGTACCGGGACTTTCAATCAGCCCCAGCATTTT. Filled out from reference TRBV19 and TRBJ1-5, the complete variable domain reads DGGITQSPKYLFRKEGQNVTLSCEQNLNHDAMYWYRQDPGQGLRLIYYSQIVNDFQKGDIAEGYSVSREKKESFPLTVTSAQKNPTAFYLCASSTGTFNQPQHFGDGTRLSIL.

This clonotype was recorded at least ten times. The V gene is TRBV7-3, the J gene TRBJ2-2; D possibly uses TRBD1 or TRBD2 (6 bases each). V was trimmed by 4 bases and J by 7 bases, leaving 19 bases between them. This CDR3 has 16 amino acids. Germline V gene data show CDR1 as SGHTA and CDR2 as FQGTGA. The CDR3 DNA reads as TGTGCCAGCAGCTCGATGAACAGGGAGGTTGGCGGGGAGCTGTTTTTT. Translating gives CASSSMNREVGGELFF.

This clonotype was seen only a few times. CDR3 protein: CASNAPGLASYPREQFF. The CDR3 DNA sequence: TGTGCCAGCAACGCACCGGGACTAGCGTCTTATCCTCGTGAGCAGTTCTTC. The rearrangement uses TRBV6-2 or TRBV6-3 and TRBJ2-1, with 10 bases fitting TRBD2. The CDR3 has 17 residues. Trimming cost V 7 bases and J 9 bases; bases outside gene matches: 18. Germline CDR1 MNHEY, CDR2 SVGEGT.